These T cell receptor beta chains were read from a single sample in a study of blood T cell repertoires in COVID-19. The repertoire was sequenced with immunoSEQ multiplex PCR; TCRdb's copy has only in-frame clones and lacks some. Among fewer than 250,000 clones listed, about 86% were seen once. The sample was PBMCs or T cells enriched from blood (not recorded which). The receptors were gathered from a middle-aged woman with acute COVID-19. The CDR3 runs from the conserved cysteine through the conserved F or W. Each record gives: CDR3 protein, V gene, J gene.

CASSRLAGGTTDTQYF	TRBV19	TRBJ2-3
CASSPSSGNTGELFF	TRBV6-5	TRBJ2-2
CASSEGSGQPQHF	TRBV10-2	TRBJ1-5
CASSTRASGQETQYF	TRBV19	TRBJ2-5
CASRRAILGTEAFF	TRBV5-1	TRBJ1-1
CASSRGLASTDTQYF	TRBV6-5	TRBJ2-3
CASSIRTGRLLDGYTF	TRBV19	TRBJ1-2
CASSLPGQGYGYTF	TRBV5-4	TRBJ1-2
CASSPGQGPYEQYF	TRBV27	TRBJ2-7
CASSWSGMGAPGTDTQYF	TRBV5-1	TRBJ2-3
CASSQEGRQLYTF	TRBV4-1	TRBJ1-2